Below are 18 T cell receptor beta chains sequenced from a single sample in a study of blood T cell repertoires in COVID-19. TCRdb's copy holds only in-frame clones and misses some; the assay was immunoSEQ multiplex PCR. The table has 300,000 to 400,000 clones, around 89% seen once. Specimen: peripheral blood. The receptor source for this set is a woman in her 30s with COVID-19, enrolled during active disease.

The V gene is TRBV15, the J gene TRBJ1-2; D possibly corresponds to TRBD1 (5 bases). CDR3 size: 16 residues. Germline CDR1 is LNHNV and CDR2 is YYDKDF (reference sequence). V was pared by 0 bases and J by 3 bases, with 14 bases between. CDR3 DNA sequence: TGTGCCACCAGCAGAGATTTCCAGGGCCCCGACTATGGCTACACCTTC. Translation gives CATSRDFQGPDYGYTF.

This sequence joins TRBV18 and TRBJ2-5; D is perhaps TRBD1 (6 bases). V lost 0 bases to trimming and J lost 5 bases, with 13 bases between them. Per the germline V gene, CDR1 is KGHSH and CDR2 is LQKENI. This CDR3 has 15 residues. The CDR3 DNA is TGTGCCAGCTCACCACCTTCAGGGCAGGGGGAGACCCAGTACTTC. Protein sequence: CASSPPSGQGETQYF.

The rearrangement links TRBV7-2 to TRBJ1-2; 8 bases match TRBD1. J gave up 2 bases and V 5 bases, and 16 bases lay outside the gene matches. Germline assignment: CDR1 SGHTA and CDR2 FQGNSA. This CDR3 spans 18 amino acids. CDR3 nucleotides: TGTGCCAGCAGCCCATTCGGGACAGGCCCACTGGGCAACTATGGCTACACCTTC. As protein: CASSPFGTGPLGNYGYTF.

The chain combines TRBV6-5 with TRBJ1-5; 12 nucleotides match TRBD1. Trimming at V came to 6 bases and at J to 7 bases, leaving 7 bases not matched to a gene. The germline CDR1 and CDR2 sequences are MNHEY and SVGAGI. This CDR3 is 15 amino acids long. In DNA form, the CDR3 reads TGTGCCAGCAGAAAGGGACAGGGGGCACGGCAGCCCCAGCATTTT. It yields the protein CASRKGQGARQPQHF.

V and J are TRBV2 and TRBJ2-5; D remains ambiguous. The V gene lost 4 bases and the J gene lost 1 base, with 7 bases spanning the gap. The CDR3 is 13 amino acids. CDR1 and CDR2 from the germline V gene are SNHLY and FYNNEI. The DNA for the CDR3 is TGTGCCAGCAGTGGGGTAGCCCAAGAGACCCAGTACTTC. Its protein is CASSGVAQETQYF.

The V gene is TRBV27, the J gene TRBJ2-2; maybe TRBD2 (5 bases). The CDR3 spans 21 residues. Trimming took 2 bases from V and 0 from J, leaving 25 bases between them. Germline CDR1 and CDR2: MNHEY and SMNVEV (reference sequence). The CDR3 region is CASSLNWVPGISRPNTGELFF. As DNA, the CDR3 is TGTGCCAGCAGTTTAAATTGGGTCCCGGGGATCAGTCGGCCGAACACCGGGGAGCTGTTTTTT.

The V call is TRBV19, the J call TRBJ1-2; maybe TRBD1 (5 bases). Germline assignment: CDR1 LNHDA and CDR2 SQIVND (reference sequence). This CDR3 comprises 14 residues. Trimming removed 3 bases at V and 3 bases at J, with 11 bases between. The CDR3 is CASSISGEDYGYTF. CDR3 sequence (DNA): TGTGCCAGTAGTATTTCGGGGGAGGACTATGGCTACACCTTC.

The V and J genes are TRBV11-2 and TRBJ1-1, with D tentatively TRBD1 (6 bases). This CDR3 is 15 amino acids long. The germline V gene encodes CDR1 SGHAT and CDR2 FQNNGV. Trimming pared 1 base from V and 5 bases from J, leaving 14 bases between. DNA for the CDR3: TGTGCCAGCAGCTTAGTTCCGGACAGCCTAACTGAAGCTTTCTTT. As protein: CASSLVPDSLTEAFF.

The chain recombines TRBV27 with TRBJ1-1; D gene ambiguous. Trimming cost V 3 bases and J 0 bases, with 8 bases left between them. The CDR3 is made up of 14 amino acids. Germline values: CDR1 MNHEY, CDR2 SMNVEV (reference sequence). This CDR3 reads CASSLAGMNTEAFF. Written as DNA, the CDR3 is TGTGCCAGCAGTTTGGCGGGTATGAACACTGAAGCTTTCTTT.

The chain combines TRBV2 with TRBJ2-5; 8 bases agree with TRBD1. CDR1 and CDR2 (germline): SNHLY, FYNNEI. The CDR3 is 17 residues long. J lost 1 base, V lost 3 bases, and 10 bases had no gene match. CDR3 loop: CASSDGQGIYGQETQYF. CDR3 in DNA: TGTGCCAGCAGTGACGGACAGGGAATATACGGCCAAGAGACCCAGTACTTC.

This clone was picked up a small number of times. This sequence joins TRBV6-6 and TRBJ1-5; D gene unclear. The germline CDR1 and CDR2 sequences are MNHNY and SVGAGI (reference sequence). This CDR3 has 15 amino acids. Trimming removed 4 bases at V and 4 bases at J, with 14 bases between. CDR3: CASSSFTVDNQPQHF. In nucleotides, the CDR3 is TGTGCCAGCAGTTCCTTTACAGTGGATAATCAGCCCCAGCATTTT.

This rearrangement joins TRBV2 to TRBJ1-1; D not certain. This CDR3 comprises 13 residues. Germline CDR1 and CDR2: SNHLY and FYNNEI. V gave up 4 bases and J gave up 7 bases, with 13 bases separating them. The CDR3: CASSVEQPFEAFF. For the CDR3, the DNA is TGTGCCAGCAGTGTGGAACAGCCTTTTGAAGCTTTCTTT. The full variable domain, rest sourced from reference TRBV2 and TRBJ1-1, is EPEVTQTPSHQVTQMGQEVILRCVPISNHLYFYWYRQILGQKVEFLVSFYNNEISEKSEIFDDQFSVERPDGSNFTLKIRSTKLEDSAMYFCASSVEQPFEAFFGQGTRLTVV.

The chain couples TRBV5-4 to TRBJ2-3; unclear D gene. The CDR3 is made up of 14 amino acids. V was cut by 0 bases and J by 6 bases, with 11 bases left in between. Germline V gives CDR1 SGHNT, CDR2 YYREEE (reference sequence). CDR3 in DNA: TGTGCCAGCAGCTTGGAGGCGGTCTGGGATACGCAGTATTTT. Its protein product is CASSLEAVWDTQYF.

The chain uses TRBV27 and TRBJ2-1; the D gene is possibly TRBD1 (5 bases). The CDR3 loop spans 14 amino acids. The V gene lost 2 bases and the J gene lost 9 bases, with 14 bases spanning the gap. Germline CDR1 MNHEY, CDR2 SMNVEV (reference sequence). The CDR3: CASSLGLTQGEQFF. The CDR3, as DNA: TGTGCCAGCAGTTTAGGGCTGACGCAGGGTGAGCAGTTCTTC.

A remark on this clone: This sample also contains other DNA sequences that code for the same CDR3. The chain is built from TRBV12-3 or TRBV12-4 and TRBJ1-2; D is ambiguous. CDR3 length: 12 residues. Between the trimmed V and J ends, which lost 3 bases and 5 bases, there was a span of 7 bases. This CDR3 is CASSLGLYGYTF. The CDR3 DNA reads TGTGCCAGCAGTTTGGGCCTATATGGCTACACCTTC.

The rearrangement links TRBV12-3 or TRBV12-4 to TRBJ1-5; possible D gene TRBD1, 6 bases. This CDR3 is 13 amino acids long. The V end lost 3 bases, the J end lost 6 bases, and 9 bases lay between the germline ends. CDR3 nucleotides: TGTGCCAGCAGTTTCCAGGACAGTCAGCCCCAGCATTTT. Translated, it gives CASSFQDSQPQHF.

J is TRBJ1-1 and V is TRBV2; 9 bases match TRBD1. With V trimmed by 6 bases and J by 1 base, 6 bases remained unmatched. CDR3 length: 15 residues. Germline V gives CDR1 SNHLY, CDR2 FYNNEI. The CDR3 is CASRPTGGTNTEAFF. CDR3 nucleotides: TGTGCCAGCAGGCCGACAGGGGGGACGAACACTGAAGCTTTCTTT.

The rearrangement joins TRBV19 to TRBJ2-1, with 7 positions matching TRBD1. Germline loops: CDR1 LNHDA, CDR2 SQIVND (reference sequence). J was trimmed by 1 base and V by 6 bases; bases with no gene match: 6. CDR3 length: 15 residues. CDR3 nucleotides: TGTGCCAGTAGATTAACAGGGGTTTCCTACAATGAGCAGTTCTTC. Its protein is CASRLTGVSYNEQFF.